This TCR beta chain was obtained from a study of blood T cell repertoires in COVID-19. About the study: Acute-phase and convalescent COVID-19 samples originated in the United States, Italy and Spain.

Trimming took 0 bases from V and 2 from J, leaving 11 bases between them. Germline V CDR1 and CDR2: LGHNA, YNFKEQ. The CDR3 spans 16 residues. Repertoires were generated with immunoSEQ multiplex PCR, while TCRdb's copy carries only in-frame clones and drops some. The table shows 60,000 to 80,000 clones, with more than 80% occurring only once. Sequenced input: peripheral blood. The receptor's source is a woman aged 80 or over with acute or convalescent COVID-19. V gene TRBV4-2 combines with J gene TRBJ1-5; tentatively, D is TRBD1 (5 bases). CDR3 bases: TGTGCCAGCAGCCAAGAAGGGGTGGCGGGCAATCAGCCCCAGCATTTT. Translation: CASSQEGVAGNQPQHF.